This T cell receptor beta chain was captured in a study of blood T cell repertoires in COVID-19. Overall study: Researchers got acute and convalescent COVID-19 samples from the United States, Italy and Spain. PBMCs, B-cell-depleted T cells, or T cells were the source of the cDNA or gDNA that made up the material.

Per the authors' pipeline: Estimation of nucleated cell counts was performed using reference gene primer amplification. TCRdb's table, derived via immunoSEQ multiplex PCR, lists solely in-frame clones and lacks some. V and J calls and clone size follow that table, whereas D and trimming were derived from the DNA. In the table there are a few hundred thousand clones, approximately 83% of which are singletons. V dropped 2 bases and J dropped 0 bases, with 10 bases sitting between them. CDR3 size: 16 residues. Per germline, CDR1 SGHDN and CDR2 FVKESK. The TCR originated in a woman in her forties or fifties with acute or convalescent COVID-19. Input material: peripheral blood. The chain links TRBV14 to TRBJ1-4; no reliable D call. The CDR3 DNA is TGTGCCAGCAGCCAATTAAGAACTGCAACTAATGAAAAACTGTTTTTT. Translating it yields CASSQLRTATNEKLFF.